The T cell receptor beta chain under discussion was sequenced for a study of CD8+ T cells in alopecia areata. Study observations and caveats: It was lesional scalp, especially alopecia totalis/universalis, that showed higher clonality than normal scalp.

The V gene's germline CDR1 is SQVTM and CDR2 ANQGSEA. The CDR3 is made up of 13 amino acids. J gave up 3 bases and V 7 bases, and 5 bases lay outside the gene matches. Following extraction, RNA underwent reverse transcription to cDNA, which served as the sequencing template. Produced via immunoSEQ multiplex PCR; TCRdb's table is partial and in-frame only. The data hold some 120,000 clones, with 45% to 50% observed a single time. As for this clone: The target antigen is unknown.

This rearrangement joins TRBV29-1 to TRBJ2-1; 8 bases map to TRBD2. This receptor was taken from a human donor with alopecia areata. Sequencing was performed on NKG2D-low CD8+ T cells sorted from blood. This CDR3 is CSAEAGDYNEQFF. DNA of the CDR3: TGCAGCGCAGAAGCGGGAGACTACAATGAGCAGTTCTTC.